This record looks at one T cell receptor (beta chain) sequence and its context. Unique molecular identifiers tagged the TCRbeta library. Via MiXCR, TCRdb re-called the PCR reads, giving one row per CDR3 protein. This table holds a few hundred thousand distinct CDR3 sequences, over 40% found once. These data are taken from a study of T-cell reconstitution after alpha-beta-depleted transplantation in children. J lost 4 bases, V lost 8 bases, and 9 bases had no gene match. The CDR3 extends over 15 amino acids. The rearrangement joins TRBV12-3 or TRBV12-4 to TRBJ2-1; 9 nucleotides match TRBD2. The sample in question was PBMCs, obtained before TCRalphabeta/CD19-depleted stem cell transplant. This TCR was sampled from a girl aged 2 to 10 with aplastic anemia, due to receive a stem cell transplant. The CDR3 protein is CASGTAGGVYNEQFF. The CDR3 region has the DNA TGTGCCAGCGGGACGGCGGGAGGGGTATACAATGAGCAGTTCTTC.